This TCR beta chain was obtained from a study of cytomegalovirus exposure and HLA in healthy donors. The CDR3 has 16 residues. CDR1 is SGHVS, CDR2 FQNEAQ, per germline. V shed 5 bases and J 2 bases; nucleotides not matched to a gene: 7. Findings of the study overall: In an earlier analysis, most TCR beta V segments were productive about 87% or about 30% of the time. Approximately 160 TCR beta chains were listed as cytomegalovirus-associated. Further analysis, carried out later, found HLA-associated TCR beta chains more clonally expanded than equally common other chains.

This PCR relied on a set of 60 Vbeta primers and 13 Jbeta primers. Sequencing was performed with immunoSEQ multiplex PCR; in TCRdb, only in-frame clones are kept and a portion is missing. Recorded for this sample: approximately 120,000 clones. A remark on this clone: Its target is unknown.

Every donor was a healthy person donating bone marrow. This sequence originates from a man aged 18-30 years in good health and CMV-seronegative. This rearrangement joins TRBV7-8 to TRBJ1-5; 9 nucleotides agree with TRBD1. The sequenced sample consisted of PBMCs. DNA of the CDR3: TGTGCCAGCAGCCCAAGTCGGACAGGGGGCAATCAGCCCCAGCATTTT. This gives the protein CASSPSRTGGNQPQHF.